The 20 T cell receptor beta chains below all came from one sample that was sequenced in a study of OX40 agonist ivuxolimab in advanced cancers. Repertoires were generated with immunoSEQ multiplex PCR, while TCRdb's copy carries only in-frame clones and drops some. The sample records tens of thousands of clones, 87% being singletons. The sample here was CD4+ or CD8+ T cells sorted from blood, taken in a trial of the OX40 agonist ivuxolimab. Source of these receptors: an adult with an advanced solid tumor such as melanoma, head and neck, liver or kidney cancer.

The rearrangement uses TRBV15 and TRBJ2-5; 8 bases are a match to TRBD2. This CDR3 comprises 16 residues. Germline values: CDR1 LNHNV, CDR2 YYDKDF (reference sequence). The trim removed 0 bases at V and 4 bases at J, leaving 7 bases unmatched. CDR3 protein: CATSRDSGGFTETQYF. CDR3 coding DNA: TGTGCCACCAGCAGAGATTCGGGGGGGTTTACAGAGACCCAGTACTTC.

The chain uses TRBV4-2 and TRBJ2-3; 11 bases align to TRBD2. V lost 2 bases, J lost 5 bases, and 18 bases stayed unmatched. There are 20 residues in the CDR3. CDR1 and CDR2 from the germline V gene are LGHNA and YNFKEQ. The CDR3 loop reads CASSQLTSGAMRSRGDTQYF. CDR3 bases: TGTGCCAGCAGCCAACTGACTAGCGGGGCGATGCGCTCCAGGGGAGATACGCAGTATTTT.

The V call is TRBV25-1, the J call TRBJ2-7; 8 nucleotides align to TRBD2. The ends lost 1 base at V and 0 bases at J; junction bases unmatched: 5. Germline values: CDR1 MGHDK, CDR2 SYGVNS. The CDR3 runs to 16 residues. The CDR3 loop is CASSESRGGFSYEQYF. The CDR3 DNA reads as TGTGCCAGCAGTGAATCACGCGGGGGGTTCTCCTACGAGCAGTACTTC.

This sequence joins TRBV19 and TRBJ1-1; weak D call: TRBD1 (5 bases). The ends were cut back, 2 bases at V and 5 bases at J, with 15 bases in the middle. CDR3 length equals 15 residues. Germline lookup yields CDR1 LNHDA and CDR2 SQIVND (reference sequence). CDR3 coding DNA: TGTGCCAGTAGTATAAGTGGGAGGGGCTCGACTGAAGCTTTCTTT. This codes for CASSISGRGSTEAFF.

The CDR3 loop is CASSGFGQPNTGELFF. The CDR3 bases are TGTGCCAGCAGTGGTTTCGGACAGCCGAACACCGGGGAGCTGTTTTTT. The chain combines TRBV6-1 with TRBJ2-2; tentative D call: TRBD1 (6 bases). Trimming pared 4 bases from V and 0 bases from J, leaving 12 bases between. Germline assignment: CDR1 MNHNS and CDR2 SASEGT. The CDR3 has 16 amino acids.

V gene TRBV5-1 combines with J gene TRBJ2-2, with a weak D call TRBD1 (5 bases). The V end lost 3 bases, the J end lost 1 base, and 13 bases lay between the germline ends. Per the germline V gene, CDR1 is SGHRS and CDR2 is YFSETQ. The CDR3 covers 16 residues. The DNA of the CDR3 is TGCGCCAGCAGCTCCCAGGGTGTTTGGAACACCGGGGAGCTGTTTTTT. Residues: CASSSQGVWNTGELFF. Complete variable domain (other parts from reference TRBV5-1 and TRBJ2-2): KAGVTQTPRYLIKTRGQQVTLSCSPISGHRSVSWYQQTPGQGLQFLFEYFSETQRNKGNFPGRFSGRQFSNSRSEMNVSTLELGDSALYLCASSSQGVWNTGELFFGEGSRLTVL.

This chain connects TRBV2 to TRBJ2-7; possibly TRBD1 for D (6 bases). Trimming took 6 bases from V and 5 from J, leaving 17 bases between them. The CDR3 has 14 amino acids. Germline CDR1 SNHLY, CDR2 FYNNEI. The chain's CDR3 is CASSPPTGWNEQYF. The CDR3 DNA sequence: TGTGCCAGCAGCCCCCCCACAGGGTGGAACGAGCAGTACTTC.

The CDR3 loop is CASSLDPSRASGNTIYF. The CDR3 coding sequence is TGTGCCAGCAGCTTGGACCCCTCTAGAGCATCTGGAAACACCATATATTTT. The V call is TRBV5-6, the J call TRBJ1-3; no firm D call. The germline V gene has CDR1 SGHDT and CDR2 YYEEEE. The CDR3 extends over 17 amino acids. V was trimmed by 0 bases and J by 1 base, leaving 14 bases between them. The entire variable domain, with the rest obtained from reference TRBV5-6 and TRBJ1-3, is as follows: DAGVTQSPTHLIKTRGQQVTLRCSPKSGHDTVSWYQQALGQGPQFIFQYYEEEERQRGNFPDRFSGHQFPNYSSELNVNALLLGDSALYLCASSLDPSRASGNTIYFGEGSWLTVV.

V is TRBV19 and J is TRBJ2-1; tentatively, D is TRBD2 (7 bases). Looked up from germline, CDR1 is LNHDA and CDR2 is SQIVND (reference sequence). The CDR3 is made up of 17 amino acids. The V end lost 7 bases, the J end lost 7 bases, and 26 bases lay between the germline ends. The CDR3 region is CASTPYGGGPDKNEQFF. In nucleotides, the CDR3 is TGTGCCAGTACTCCTTATGGGGGGGGGCCAGACAAGAATGAGCAGTTCTTC.

The CDR3 DNA sequence: TGCGCCAGCAGCTTCGGAGACTTCAACACCGGGGAGCTGTTTTTT. Translating gives CASSFGDFNTGELFF. The J gene is TRBJ2-2, the V gene TRBV5-1; D ambiguous. Trimming shortened V by 2 bases and J by 2 bases, and 10 bases separated the two germline ends. The germline gives CDR1 SGHRS, CDR2 YFSETQ. The CDR3 spans 15 residues.

A word on this clone: At one boundary the junction diverges from the germline segment, which might be a read error. The chain is built from TRBV15 and TRBJ2-5; 9 positions match TRBD1. CDR3 length: 14 amino acids. CDR1 and CDR2 from the germline V gene are LNHNV and YYDKDF (reference sequence). The CDR3 DNA sequence: TGTGCCACCACCAGAGGGGGACAGGGAGAGACCCAGTACTTC. Translated: CATTRGGQGETQYF.

This rearrangement joins TRBV12-5 to TRBJ2-3; D tentatively fits TRBD1 or TRBD2 (5 bases each). Germline-derived CDR1 and CDR2 are LGHNT and FRNRAP. The CDR3 contains 15 residues. Deletions cut 1 base from V and 1 base from J, with 9 bases between. CDR3 loop: CASGLGGRGTDTQYF. CDR3 coding DNA: TGTGCTAGTGGTTTGGGGGGACGGGGCACAGATACGCAGTATTTT.

This chain connects TRBV5-8 to TRBJ2-2; a possible D gene is TRBD2 (5 bases). CDR3 length: 16 residues. V dropped 3 bases and J dropped 4 bases, with 16 bases sitting between them. Germline-derived CDR1 and CDR2 are SGHTS and YDEGEE. The CDR3 DNA follows: TGTGCCAGCAGCTCGGCCGGGATCTTATTCACCGGGGAGCTGTTTTTT. Translating it yields CASSSAGILFTGELFF.

The chain links TRBV21-1 to TRBJ2-5; TRBD1, the table's D call, lacks a check against the DNA. The end of the DNA aligns better with TRBJ2-7, so the J call may be wrong. TRBV21-1 is described as a pseudogene. The CDR3 sequence is 16 residues long. The DNA for the CDR3 is TGTGCCAGCAGCAAAGGTCACAGGGGGGATTCATACGAGCAGTACTTC. Amino acid sequence: CASSKGHRGDSYEQYF.

The V call is TRBV23-1, the J call TRBJ2-3; 8 positions match TRBD2. TRBV23-1 is marked as an open reading frame, function uncertain. This CDR3 is 16 amino acids long. V lost 1 base, J lost 9 bases, and 12 bases stayed unmatched. The CDR3 coding sequence is TGCGCCAGCAGTCAATTTGGGCGGGGGGACTCGGGGACGCAGTATTTT. The encoded protein is CASSQFGRGDSGTQYF.

This clone was observed once. This rearrangement joins TRBV29-1 to TRBJ1-2; D gene unclear. The CDR3 sequence is 15 residues long. V dropped 3 bases and J dropped 4 bases, with 18 bases sitting between them. Germline V gene lookup returns CDR1 SQVTM and CDR2 ANQGSEA. CDR3 coding DNA: TGCAGCGTTGAGAGGCTGGCCGGGCTTCCCTATGGCTACACCTTC. Protein product: CSVERLAGLPYGYTF.

The gene calls are TRBV28 and TRBJ2-1; D unresolved. Germline V gives CDR1 MDHEN, CDR2 SYDVKM. This CDR3 is built from 13 residues. Trimming removed 5 bases at V and 8 bases at J, with 13 bases between. The CDR3 reads CASSRGPFDEQFF. CDR3 coding DNA: TGTGCCAGCAGTCGCGGCCCCTTCGATGAGCAGTTCTTC.

This chain connects TRBV19 to TRBJ1-1; D possibly corresponds to TRBD1 (6 bases). The CDR3 is 13 amino acids. Germline V CDR1 and CDR2: LNHDA, SQIVND (reference sequence). Between the trimmed V and J ends, which lost 6 bases and 4 bases, there was a span of 12 bases. The CDR3: CASSRTGITEAFF. The DNA of the CDR3 is TGTGCCAGTAGCCGTACAGGGATCACTGAAGCTTTCTTT.

CDR3 residues: CASSEGTGGGNQPQHF. CDR3 nucleotides: TGTGCCAGCAGTGAGGGGACAGGGGGCGGCAATCAGCCCCAGCATTTT. The chain employs TRBV6-1 and TRBJ1-5; 12 nucleotides agree with TRBD1. This CDR3 has 16 amino acids. From germline, CDR1 is MNHNS and CDR2 SASEGT. Trimming took 3 bases from V and 2 from J; bases not matched to a gene: 2.

The chain employs TRBV6-5 and TRBJ1-2; D gene ambiguous. The ends were cut back, 6 bases at V and 8 bases at J, with 22 bases in the middle. CDR1 MNHEY and CDR2 SVGAGI come from the germline V gene. The CDR3 is made up of 15 amino acids. The chain's CDR3 is CASRSTVNRITGYTF. In nucleotides, the CDR3 is TGTGCCAGCAGATCCACCGTCAACCGCATTACCGGCTACACCTTC.